The source of this T cell receptor (beta chain) is a study of blood T cell repertoires in COVID-19. Participant age was roughly 18 to 95 years, and participants resided in around 24 US areas. Clones were sequenced by immunoSEQ multiplex PCR, and TCRdb holds only the in-frame ones, with some missing. The sample comprises about 320,000 clones, 85% of which are singletons, and approximately 1.9% rests with the top ten. CDR3 size: 15 residues. Trimming left V 2 bases short and J 8 bases short, with 16 bases between. Germline V gene data show CDR1 as ENHRY and CDR2 as SYGVKD. V and J are TRBV10-3 and TRBJ2-1, with a tentative D call TRBD1 (5 bases). The sample was PBMCs or T cells enriched from blood (not recorded which). This receptor was obtained from a woman under 40 who had been exposed to COVID-19. Here the CDR3 DNA reads TGTGCCATCAGTGAGAGGCAGGGTGTTTCGGATGAGCAGTTCTTC. Residues: CAISERQGVSDEQFF.